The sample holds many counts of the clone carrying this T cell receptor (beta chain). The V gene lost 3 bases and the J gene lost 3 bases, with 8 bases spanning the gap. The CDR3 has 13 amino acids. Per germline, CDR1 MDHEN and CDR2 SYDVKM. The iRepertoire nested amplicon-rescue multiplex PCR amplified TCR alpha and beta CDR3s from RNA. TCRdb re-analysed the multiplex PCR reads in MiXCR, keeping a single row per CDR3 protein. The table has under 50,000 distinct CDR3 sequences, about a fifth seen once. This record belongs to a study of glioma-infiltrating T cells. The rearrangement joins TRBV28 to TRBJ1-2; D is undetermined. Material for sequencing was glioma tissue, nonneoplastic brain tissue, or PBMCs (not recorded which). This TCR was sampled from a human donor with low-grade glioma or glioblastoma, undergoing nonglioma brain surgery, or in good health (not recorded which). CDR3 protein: CASSFGVDYGYTF. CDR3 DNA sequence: TGTGCCAGCAGTTTTGGCGTGGACTATGGCTACACCTTC.